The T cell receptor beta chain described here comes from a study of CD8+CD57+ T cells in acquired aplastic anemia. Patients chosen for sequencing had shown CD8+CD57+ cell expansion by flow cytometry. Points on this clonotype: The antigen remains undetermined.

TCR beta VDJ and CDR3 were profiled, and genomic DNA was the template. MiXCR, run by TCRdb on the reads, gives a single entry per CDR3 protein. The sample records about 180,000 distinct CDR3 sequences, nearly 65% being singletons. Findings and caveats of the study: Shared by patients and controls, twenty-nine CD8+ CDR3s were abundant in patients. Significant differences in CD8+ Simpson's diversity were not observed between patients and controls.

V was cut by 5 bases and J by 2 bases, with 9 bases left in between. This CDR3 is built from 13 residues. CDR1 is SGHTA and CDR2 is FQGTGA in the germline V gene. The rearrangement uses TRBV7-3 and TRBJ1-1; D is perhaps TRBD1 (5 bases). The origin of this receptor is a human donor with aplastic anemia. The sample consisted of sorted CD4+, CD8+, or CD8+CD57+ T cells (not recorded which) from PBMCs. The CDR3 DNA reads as TGTGCCAGCAGCGCAGACAGTAACACTGAAGCTTTCTTT. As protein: CASSADSNTEAFF.